The T cell receptor beta chain described here comes from a study of patients with pleural tuberculosis. This clonotype was seen just once. A single base separates this from a much larger clone, so it may be a read error. The CDR3 has 14 residues. TCRdb re-derived calls from the reads in MiXCR, one entry per CDR3 protein. This table has around 50,000 distinct CDR3 sequences, 7.3% appearing once. The sequence derives from a human donor with pleural tuberculosis. The chain joins TRBV12-3 or TRBV12-4 to TRBJ1-1; 7 bases are shared with TRBD1. In DNA, the CDR3 is TGTGCCGGCAGTACGACAGGGAGGGGCACTGAAGCTTTCTTT. This sequence encodes CAGSTTGRGTEAFF.